The T cell receptor beta chain described here comes from a study of cytomegalovirus exposure and HLA in healthy donors. Across the study: The same platform used for the approximately 670 first-cohort repertoires was also used for the 90 to 150 validation repertoires, as a later analysis reported. Study-wide results and limits: Through in vitro validation, three CMV-associated chains were shown to be specific for CMV antigens.

V dropped 2 bases and J dropped 7 bases, with 9 bases sitting between them. This CDR3 is 13 amino acids long. The germline CDR1 and CDR2 sequences are SGHNT and YENEEA. Comment on this clone: Its antigen remains unknown.

Clones were sequenced by immunoSEQ multiplex PCR, and TCRdb holds only the in-frame ones, with some missing. The sample lists 250,000 to 300,000 clones, around 86% occurring once. This TCR was sampled from a woman under 30 in good health and CMV-seronegative. The sequenced material came from PBMCs. The J gene is TRBJ2-1, the V gene TRBV11-3, with D possibly being TRBD1 (5 bases). The CDR3 DNA follows: TGTGCCAGCAGCTTATCAGGGCTAAATGAGCAGTTCTTC. This translates into CASSLSGLNEQFF.